The TCR beta chain under discussion was sequenced for a study of blood T cell repertoires in COVID-19. Original data processing: Estimation of nucleated cell counts was performed using reference gene primer amplification. Method: immunoSEQ multiplex PCR; TCRdb's copy keeps in-frame clones and lacks some. V and J calls and clone size are given by that table; D and trimming were obtained from the DNA. The sample has 260,000 or so clones, about 80% seen once; the top ten hold approximately 9%. Per the germline V gene, CDR1 is MDHEN and CDR2 is SYDVKM. The V and J ends lost 1 base and 9 bases respectively, with 16 bases between them. The CDR3 has 14 amino acids. This clone was seen at least ten times.

Sample: peripheral blood. The TCR was taken from a human donor in a cohort sampled during active COVID-19. The chain carries TRBV28 and TRBJ2-7; no clear D gene. This CDR3 is CASSLSTDIRGQYF. Here the CDR3 DNA reads TGTGCCAGCAGTTTATCCACCGATATACGAGGGCAGTACTTC.